Each of the 14 T cell receptor beta chains below was sequenced from the same sample in a study of OX40 agonist ivuxolimab in advanced cancers. Produced via immunoSEQ multiplex PCR; TCRdb's table is partial and in-frame only. Of 75,000 to 100,000 clones in the sample, less than 85% were seen once. This material consisted of CD4+ or CD8+ T cells sorted from blood, taken in a trial of the OX40 agonist ivuxolimab. All receptors come from an adult with an advanced solid tumor such as melanoma, head and neck, liver or kidney cancer.

V and J are TRBV19 and TRBJ2-3; 8 bases line up with TRBD1. The CDR3 covers 15 residues. J lost 3 bases, V lost 9 bases, and 11 bases had no gene match. The germline gives CDR1 LNHDA, CDR2 SQIVND (reference sequence). The CDR3 region is CASSEDRVQTDTQYF. The CDR3 nucleotides read TGTGCCAGCTCAGAGGACAGGGTTCAGACAGATACGCAGTATTTT. The complete variable domain, with remaining parts taken from reference TRBV19 and TRBJ2-3, reads DGGITQSPKYLFRKEGQNVTLSCEQNLNHDAMYWYRQDPGQGLRLIYYSQIVNDFQKGDIAEGYSVSREKKESFPLTVTSAQKNPTAFYLCASSEDRVQTDTQYFGPGTRLTVL.

This clone showed up just a few times. The chain employs TRBV10-1 and TRBJ1-4; TRBD1 is a possible D gene (5 bases). Germline CDR1 reads WNHNN; CDR2 reads SYGVQD (reference sequence). The CDR3 loop spans 15 amino acids. CDR3 amino acids: CVPGGKEGQGEKLFF. CDR3 DNA: TGCGTCCCGGGAGGGAAAGAGGGGCAGGGCGAAAAACTGTTTTTT.

The rearrangement links TRBV5-1 to TRBJ2-3, with TRBD1 matching 7 bases. The V and J ends lost 6 bases and 2 bases, in that order; junction bases with no gene match: 6. This CDR3 has 14 residues. CDR1 is SGHRS, CDR2 YFSETQ, per germline. The CDR3 sequence is CASTPGQPTDTQYF. In DNA form, the CDR3 reads TGCGCCAGCACACCGGGACAGCCCACAGATACGCAGTATTTT.

This clone appeared once. The J gene is TRBJ2-1, the V gene TRBV6-6; the match to TRBD2 covers 7 bases. V dropped 2 bases and J dropped 5; count of bases not matched to a gene: 6. Germline V lookup: CDR1 MNHNY, CDR2 SVGAGI (reference sequence). The CDR3 sequence is 15 residues long. The CDR3 DNA follows: TGTGCCAGCAGTTACCGACTAGCTACCGACAATGAGCAGTTCTTC. Its translation is CASSYRLATDNEQFF.

This sequence joins TRBV27 and TRBJ1-1, with a weak D call TRBD1 (5 bases). CDR3 length equals 13 residues. Germline CDR1 MNHEY, CDR2 SMNVEV (reference sequence). Trimming left V 3 bases short and J 5 bases short, with 10 bases between. CDR3 in amino acids: CASSLGRGTEAFF. The CDR3 nucleotides are TGTGCCAGCAGTTTGGGCCGGGGGACTGAAGCTTTCTTT.

The chain combines TRBV7-8 with TRBJ2-3, with D possibly being TRBD2 (6 bases). The CDR3 extends over 17 amino acids. V lost 2 bases, J lost 2 bases, and 17 bases lay in between. CDR1 is SGHVS and CDR2 is FQNEAQ in the germline V gene. The CDR3 loop is CASSLRERRATTDTQYF. DNA for the CDR3: TGTGCCAGCAGCTTAAGGGAACGGAGGGCTACCACAGATACGCAGTATTTT.

This clone appeared once. The V call is TRBV5-1, the J call TRBJ2-3; 10 bases are shared with TRBD1. V lost 2 bases to trimming and J lost 4 bases; unmatched junction nucleotides: 7. The CDR3 extends over 16 amino acids. CDR1 is SGHRS, CDR2 YFSETQ, per germline. The DNA for the CDR3 is TGCGCCAGCAGCTTCCCGACAGGGGGCTCACCAGATACGCAGTATTTT. Translated, it gives CASSFPTGGSPDTQYF.

The chain uses TRBV4-2 and TRBJ2-5; 13 bases map to TRBD2. This CDR3 has 16 residues. J was trimmed by 1 base and V by 3 bases; bases with no gene match: 2. The V gene's germline CDR1 is LGHNA and CDR2 YNFKEQ. In nucleotides, the CDR3 is TGTGCCAGCAGCCAGGGGACTAGCGGGGTCCAAGAGACCCAGTACTTC. It is translated as CASSQGTSGVQETQYF.

This chain's CDR3 is CASSTPSGVYNEQFF. In DNA, the CDR3 is TGTGCCAGCAGCACCCCTAGCGGGGTCTACAATGAGCAGTTCTTC. J is TRBJ2-1 and V is TRBV7-2, with 9 nucleotides matching TRBD2. CDR3 length: 15 amino acids. Germline CDR1 reads SGHTA; CDR2 reads FQGNSA. V lost 5 bases, J lost 3 bases, and 5 bases stayed unmatched.

The V and J genes are TRBV29-1 and TRBJ2-1, with D possibly TRBD1 on 6 matching bases. Deletions cut 5 bases from V and 7 bases from J, with 9 bases between. Per germline, CDR1 SQVTM and CDR2 ANQGSEA. The length of the CDR3 is 11 residues. The CDR3 is CSVPGANEQFF. DNA of the CDR3: TGCAGCGTTCCAGGGGCGAATGAGCAGTTCTTC.

V and J are TRBV5-1 and TRBJ2-4; 7 bases match TRBD1. CDR3 length: 19 amino acids. The J segment lost 0 bases and the V segment lost 4 bases, leaving 16 bases of the junction unmatched. The germline V gene has CDR1 SGHRS and CDR2 YFSETQ. The CDR3 DNA sequence: TGCGCCAGCAGCGGCCGGGACAGCTATCGAAGCGTAGCCAAAAACATTCAGTACTTC. Translation: CASSGRDSYRSVAKNIQYF.

This clone was counted many times. The V and J genes are TRBV25-1 and TRBJ2-3; possibly TRBD1 for D (5 bases). The V and J ends lost 8 bases and 1 base respectively, with 19 bases between them. Germline V gene data show CDR1 as MGHDK and CDR2 as SYGVNS. The CDR3 has 16 residues. CDR3 protein: CASSLAGPTGTDTQYF. For the CDR3, the DNA is TGTGCCAGCTCCCTGGCAGGGCCTACCGGCACAGATACGCAGTATTTT.

The V gene is TRBV19, the J gene TRBJ1-1; D is unclear. Germline V gene lookup returns CDR1 LNHDA and CDR2 SQIVND (reference sequence). This CDR3 is built from 17 residues. Trimming stripped 1 base from V and 1 base from J, with 16 bases between. CDR3 bases: TGTGCCAGTAGTATAGTAAATGACGGGCGGGAGAACACTGAAGCTTTCTTT. It encodes CASSIVNDGRENTEAFF.

The rearrangement joins TRBV6-1 to TRBJ2-2, with no clear D. The CDR3 runs 11 residues. The ends were cut back, 6 bases at V and 6 bases at J, with 5 bases in the middle. The V gene's germline CDR1 is MNHNS and CDR2 SASEGT. The CDR3 loop reads CASRVAGELFF. In DNA, the CDR3 is TGTGCCAGCAGGGTAGCCGGGGAGCTGTTTTTT.